The T cell receptor (beta chain) described here comes from a study of T cell responses to AZD1222 COVID-19 vaccine. The V end was cut by 3 bases, the J end by 3 bases, with 12 bases between. The germline CDR1 and CDR2 sequences are GTSNPN and SVGIG (reference sequence). This CDR3 has 13 residues. About this clone itself: Its antigen is not identified.

General study points: Spike was spanned by vaccine-associated CD4 TCRs, with dominance at 160-218 and 743-854. Seropositive status at baseline applied to only five to seven AZD1222 recipients.

The protocol was immunoSEQ multiplex PCR, while the TCRdb copy is restricted to in-frame clones and leaves out a portion. The sample carries 95,000 to 130,000 clones, about 90% recorded once. The sample consisted of peripheral blood, taken on day 0 of AZD1222 vaccination. V and J are TRBV30 and TRBJ2-7; no clear D gene. The receptor was derived from an adult in good health. The CDR3 bases are TGTGCCTGGAGCCTGTCGCACAGCTACGAGCAGTACTTC. Protein: CAWSLSHSYEQYF.